A selection of T cell receptor beta chains follows, all from one sample in a study of cytomegalovirus exposure and HLA in healthy donors. TCRdb's table, derived via immunoSEQ multiplex PCR, lists solely in-frame clones and lacks some. The data contain roughly 100,000 clones, approximately 76% of them singletons. Sequencing used PBMCs. These receptors all stem from a man aged 35-49 years in good health and CMV-seronegative. CDR3s include the opening cysteine and the closing phenylalanine or tryptophan. The D gene is left open where the match is weak. Rows give clone size only sometimes, using once, few, many, or a class for an expanded clone.

v_gene	j_gene	abundance	d_gene	CDR3nt	CDR3aa
TRBV15	TRBJ1-2	.	.	TGTGCCACCAGCAGAGTTGGCGGGGGCGTCTATGGCTACACCTTC	CATSRVGGGVYGYTF
TRBV10-1	TRBJ2-5	.	.	TGCGCCAGCTCGTTTCAAGAGACCCAGTACTTC	CASSFQETQYF
TRBV12-2	TRBJ1-2	.	.	TGTGCAAGTCGCTTAGGAAACAAGTTCGACAGGGCCGAAGCTAACTATGGCTACACCTTC	CASRLGNKFDRAEANYGYTF
TRBV12-1	TRBJ2-1	.	.	TGTGCCAGCCCCCTAGCGGGGGGCCCGAGGGGCTCCTACAATGAGCAGTTCTTC	CASPLAGGPRGSYNEQFF
TRBV30	TRBJ2-3	.	.	TGTGCCTGGACGGGGAGTAGCACAGATACGCAGTATTTT	CAWTGSSTDTQYF
TRBV19	TRBJ2-1	.	.	TGTGCCAGTAGTTCGGGTTGGTCTTTCTACAATGAGCAGTTCTTC	CASSSGWSFYNEQFF
TRBV11-2	TRBJ2-3	.	TRBD2	TGTGCCAGCAGCTTAGCAGGCGGCGGGGGGCTTAGCACAGATACGCAGTATTTT	CASSLAGGGGLSTDTQYF
TRBV4-1	TRBJ1-2	.	.	TGCGCCAGCAGCCAACCTCGAGGGTGGGTCTATGGCTACACCTTC	CASSQPRGWVYGYTF
TRBV7-2	TRBJ2-7	.	.	TGTGCCAGCAGCTTATCGGTGGACGGGGCCTACGAGCAGTACTTC	CASSLSVDGAYEQYF
TRBV6-1	TRBJ1-1	.	TRBD1	TGTGCCAGCACTGCAGGGGGCGAAGCTTTCTTT	CASTAGGEAFF
TRBV5-1	TRBJ1-1	few	.	TGCGCCAGCAGCTCATACCCAGGGAACACTGAAGCTTTCTTT	CASSSYPGNTEAFF
TRBV10-3	TRBJ2-3	once	TRBD2	TGTGCCATCAGTGTAGCGGGGGGGCCAGGGACAGATACGCAGTATTTT	CAISVAGGPGTDTQYF
TRBV6-5	TRBJ1-1	.	.	TGTGCCAGCAGAGCCACTACAGGGTCTAGAGAAGCTTTCTTT	CASRATTGSREAFF
TRBV2	TRBJ1-4	once	.	TGTGCCAGCAATCCTACCCAGGGGCCCCGTAATGAAAAACTGTTTTTT	CASNPTQGPRNEKLFF
TRBV6-6	TRBJ2-5	.	.	TGTGCCAGCAGTTACGTTGTGGGAGGAGGTGAGACCCAGTACTTC	CASSYVVGGGETQYF
TRBV11-2	TRBJ1-1	.	.	TGTGCCAGCAGCTCCCCCGCGGCAGGGGATGATGAAGCTTTCTTT	CASSSPAAGDDEAFF
TRBV7-8	TRBJ1-2	.	TRBD1	TGTGCCAGCAGCTTAGCGGACAGGGTTGGCTACACCTTC	CASSLADRVGYTF
TRBV5-6	TRBJ1-2	.	.	TGTGCCAGCAGCTTTGGAGGAGGCTACACCTTC	CASSFGGGYTF
TRBV6-1	TRBJ2-3	.	TRBD2	TGTGCCAGCAGACCAGCGGGGTCAGGGACAGATACGCAGTATTTT	CASRPAGSGTDTQYF
TRBV18	TRBJ1-1	few	.	TGTGCCAGCTCACCAGAGATGAACACTGAAGCTTTCTTT	CASSPEMNTEAFF
TRBV9	TRBJ1-1	.	.	TGTGCCAGCAGCATACAGGGTGGGAACACTGAAGCTTTCTTT	CASSIQGGNTEAFF
TRBV10-3	TRBJ2-5	.	TRBD1	TGTGCCAGCAGATGGAAACCGAGACAGGGGTACCAAGAGACCCAGTACTTC	CASRWKPRQGYQETQYF
TRBV28	TRBJ1-4	.	.	TGTGCAGTGGTCGGGGGTGAGACTAATGAAAAACTGTTTTTT	CAVVGGETNEKLFF
TRBV7-8	TRBJ1-5	.	TRBD1	TGTGCCAGCAGCCCACCGGGACAGCTCTATCAGCCCCAGCATTTT	CASSPPGQLYQPQHF
TRBV19	TRBJ2-2	.	TRBD1	TGTGCCAGTAGTATTAAGGGGGCCGACACCGGGGAGCTGTTTTTT	CASSIKGADTGELFF
TRBV7-9	TRBJ1-1	.	.	TGTGCCAGCAGCGCCGACACCAAGAACACTGAAGCTTTCTTT	CASSADTKNTEAFF
TRBV28	TRBJ2-3	.	TRBD1	TGTGCCAGTGGGGACAGGGGGCCTGATACGCAGTATTTT	CASGDRGPDTQYF
TRBV6-5	TRBJ2-2	.	.	TGTGCCAGCAGTTACGCACAGGTTGGGACCGGGGAGCTGTTTTTT	CASSYAQVGTGELFF
TRBV6-5	TRBJ1-1	.	TRBD1	TGTGCCAGCTGCCTACAGGGGGCGAACACTGAAGCTTTCTTT	CASCLQGANTEAFF
TRBV5-1	TRBJ2-5	.	TRBD1	TGCGCCAGCAAGAGTGGGACAGGGGAACGAGAGACCCAGTACTTC	CASKSGTGERETQYF
TRBV28	TRBJ1-6	few	TRBD1	TGTGCCAGCAGTGTACCGGGACAGGGGATAGGGTCCTATAATTCCCCCCTCCACTTT	CASSVPGQGIGSYNSPLHF
TRBV28	TRBJ2-7	.	.	TGTGCCAGCAGAAGCCACGAGCAGTACTTC	CASRSHEQYF
TRBV2	TRBJ2-2	once	.	TGTGCCAGCAAGCTCGCTAGCGAGAACACCGGGGAGCTGTTTTTT	CASKLASENTGELFF
TRBV6-6	TRBJ2-2	.	.	TGTGCCAGCAGTCGAGCGGGCTCGAACACCGGGGAGCTGTTTTTT	CASSRAGSNTGELFF
TRBV10-2	TRBJ2-7	.	.	TGCGCCAGCAGTGAACCGGGACATAACTACGAGCAGTACTTC	CASSEPGHNYEQYF